These T cell receptor beta chains were read from a single sample in a study of blood T cell repertoires in COVID-19. Using immunoSEQ multiplex PCR, the repertoire was profiled, and TCRdb retains in-frame clones only, with some absent. Altogether a few hundred thousand clones are present, roughly 85% being singletons, with the ten largest covering 2.9%. The sequenced sample consisted of peripheral blood. The receptors were gathered from a man in his fifties who had recovered from COVID-19. The CDR3 runs from the conserved cysteine through the conserved F or W. A D gene is named only where the DNA matches it firmly. Some rows have no size entry. The others give once, few or many, or a class for an expanded clone.

d_call j_call v_call clone_size cdr3_nt cdr3_aa
NA TRBJ1-1 TRBV4-1 NA TGCGCCAGCAGCCAAGAATGGCAGCGTATCGAAGCTTTCTTT CASSQEWQRIEAFF
TRBD1 TRBJ2-4 TRBV28 NA TGTGCCAGCAGTCCGAGGTTTAGGGACAGGGGGCTCCTAGCCAAAAACATTCAGTACTTC CASSPRFRDRGLLAKNIQYF
NA TRBJ2-5 TRBV6-4 NA TGTGCCAGCAGTGATCCCCGGGAGTACCAAGAGACCCAGTACTTC CASSDPREYQETQYF
NA TRBJ2-7 TRBV28 NA TGTGCCAGCAGTTACGCCCAGGCAGGGGCGTCCTACGAGCAGTACTTC CASSYAQAGASYEQYF
TRBD2 TRBJ2-1 TRBV7-2 NA TGTGCCAGCAGGAGACTAGCGGGAGGGAACAATGAGCAGTTCTTC CASRRLAGGNNEQFF
NA TRBJ2-7 TRBV10-3 NA TGTGCCATCAAAAAGAGCGATTACTCCTACGAGCAGTACTTC CAIKKSDYSYEQYF
TRBD2 TRBJ2-1 TRBV30 few TGTGCCTGGACAGACCTAGCGGCGAGCTCCTACAATGAGCAGTTCTTC CAWTDLAASSYNEQFF
NA TRBJ2-1 TRBV18 NA TGTGCCAGCTCACCAGGACAAGGATTTTACAATGAGCAGTTCTTC CASSPGQGFYNEQFF
TRBD2 TRBJ2-2 TRBV3-1/TRBV3-2 NA TGTGCCAGCAGCCAAGATTGGCTAGCGGGAGGGGTCGGGGAGCTGTTTTTT CASSQDWLAGGVGELFF
TRBD2 TRBJ2-7 TRBV10-2 few TGCGCCAGCAGTGAGAATCCTAGCGGGAGGACGTACGAGCAGTACTTC CASSENPSGRTYEQYF
TRBD2 TRBJ2-1 TRBV3-1/TRBV3-2 NA TGTGCCAGCAGCCCCCGCGGACTAGCGGGCTACAATGAGCAGTTCTTC CASSPRGLAGYNEQFF
NA TRBJ1-2 TRBV12-3/TRBV12-4 few TGTGCCAGCAGTTTACAGGGCTATGGCTACACCTTC CASSLQGYGYTF
NA TRBJ2-3 TRBV3-1/TRBV3-2 NA TGTGCCAGCAACCATAGGGGTAGTCTCACAGATACGCAGTATTTT CASNHRGSLTDTQYF
NA TRBJ2-5 TRBV3-1/TRBV3-2 NA TGTGCCAGCACCTTTTATGGGGAGGAGACCCAGTACTTC CASTFYGEETQYF
NA TRBJ2-1 TRBV19 NA TGTGCCAGTAGTATCCCCGGGAGATTGAATGAGCAGTTCTTC CASSIPGRLNEQFF
TRBD1 TRBJ2-3 TRBV28 NA TGTGCCAGCAGACAAGCAGGGGGTACTGGCACAGATACGCAGTATTTT CASRQAGGTGTDTQYF
NA TRBJ2-5 TRBV19 NA TGTGCCAGTAGTCCCACGGGTCAGGAGACCCAGTACTTC CASSPTGQETQYF
NA TRBJ1-2 TRBV5-6 NA TGTGCCAGCAGCTTAACTCACGGGGAAGGCTACACCTTC CASSLTHGEGYTF
TRBD2 TRBJ2-7 TRBV28 few TGTGCCAGCAGTTTATTAGTCGGGGGTGGGACTAGCGGGAACGAGCAGTACTTC CASSLLVGGGTSGNEQYF
TRBD1 TRBJ1-1 TRBV19 NA TGTGCCAGTAGTGCTCGGACAGGGGCTACACTTCAAGCTTTCTTT CASSARTGATLQAFF
NA TRBJ1-2 TRBV18 NA TGTGCCAGCTCACCCGATCGGGGGAGCCGCTATGGCTACACCTTC CASSPDRGSRYGYTF
TRBD2 TRBJ2-1 TRBV7-8 NA TGTGCCAGCAGCTGGACTAGCGGGGACAATGAGCAGTTCTTC CASSWTSGDNEQFF
NA TRBJ2-1 TRBV28 NA TGTGCCAGCAGTTCCACCTACAATGAGCAGTTCTTC CASSSTYNEQFF
TRBD1 TRBJ2-1 TRBV19 NA TGTGCCAGTAGTATGGGACAGGGGCTGTATGAGCAGTTCTTC CASSMGQGLYEQFF
NA TRBJ2-7 TRBV6-5 NA TGTGCCAGCAGTTACTCGGACACGGCCTACGAGCAGTACTTC CASSYSDTAYEQYF
TRBD1 TRBJ2-7 TRBV7-6 few TGTGCCAGCAGCGTAACAGGGGGATCCTACGAGCAGTACTTC CASSVTGGSYEQYF
TRBD1 TRBJ2-3 TRBV18 NA TGTGCCAGCTCACCGGGACAGCACACAGATACGCAGTATTTT CASSPGQHTDTQYF
TRBD1 TRBJ2-2 TRBV9 NA TGTGCCAGCAGCTCGACAGGGGGCGTCGACACCGGGGAGCTGTTTTTT CASSSTGGVDTGELFF
NA TRBJ2-2 TRBV27 NA TGTGCCAGCGCCCCCCGACTGCGGTACACCGGGGAGCTGTTTTTT CASAPRLRYTGELFF
NA TRBJ1-2 TRBV5-1 NA TGCGCCAGCAGCTTGGCGCGGTACGGGGACTATGGCTACACCTTC CASSLARYGDYGYTF
NA TRBJ2-1 TRBV10-1 NA TGCGCCAGCAGCCAAGCGGGTACTTACAATGAGCAGTTCTTC CASSQAGTYNEQFF
NA TRBJ1-5 TRBV28 NA TGTGCCAGCAGTTTACGGATACGTAGCGGCAATCAGCCCCAGCATTTT CASSLRIRSGNQPQHF
TRBD2 TRBJ2-1 TRBV24-1 NA TGTGCCACCAGTGACCTCGGACTAGCGGGAGGGCCGGGCAATGAGCAGTTCTTC CATSDLGLAGGPGNEQFF
TRBD1 TRBJ2-7 TRBV7-8 NA TGTGCCAGCAGCTTAGGACAGGGGGCGCTCCACGAGCAGTACTTC CASSLGQGALHEQYF